The sequence of this T cell receptor (beta chain) was determined in a study of cytotoxic CD8 clonotypes in ibrutinib-treated CLL. On the study more broadly: Partial responders around 24, complete 2; around twelve progressed and about 15 stayed in remission by median around 68 months. Study-level results: Clonality grew at ibrutinib response; at progression, it decreased back toward baseline. Sample timing was unmatched between remission and later-progressing patients; lymph nodes unstudied.

Details on this clone: Its antigen is not known.

Clones were sequenced by immunoSEQ multiplex PCR, and TCRdb holds only the in-frame ones, with some missing. Of 110,000 to 150,000 clones listed, approximately 75% are singletons. The TCR originated in a human donor with chronic lymphocytic leukemia. The input for sequencing was PBMCs, taken after 12 months of ibrutinib treatment.

In nucleotides, the CDR3 is TGCGCCAGCAGCTCACGGGACAGGGGGCGTCGTATTCCAGAGACCCAGTACTTC. It translates to CASSSRDRGRRIPETQYF. The chain links TRBV4-1 to TRBJ2-5; 12 bases align to TRBD1. Germline lookup yields CDR1 MGHRA and CDR2 YSYEKL. The ends lost 5 bases at V and 4 bases at J; junction bases unmatched: 14. This CDR3 contains 18 residues.